This T cell receptor beta chain was identified in a study of T-cell reconstitution after alpha-beta-depleted transplantation in children. The library targeted TCRbeta and was prepared with unique molecular identifiers. TCRdb reprocessed the PCR reads via MiXCR and lists one record per CDR3 protein. The table has just over 350,000 distinct CDR3 sequences, roughly 13% seen once. The CDR3 sequence is 16 residues long. CDR1 and CDR2 (germline): SGHRS, YFSETQ. J was trimmed by 3 bases and V by 4 bases; bases with no gene match: 8. This clonotype was found a few times. This specimen consisted of PBMCs, obtained from the stem cell graft. The receptor comes from a human donor who donated a stem cell graft to a child with Fanconi anemia. The rearrangement uses TRBV5-1 and TRBJ2-3; 10 positions match TRBD1. The CDR3 loop reads CASSHLTGGVTDTQYF. The CDR3 DNA follows: TGCGCCAGCAGCCACCTGACAGGGGGCGTAACAGATACGCAGTATTTT.